This TCR beta chain was profiled in a study of T cells in localized non-small cell lung cancer. Findings and limits, study-wide: Sequencing was limited to one tumor region, leaving the possibility of heterogeneity open. Adjacent lung tissue had a median about 60 of the top 100 clones found in the tumor.

Clones were read by immunoSEQ multiplex PCR, and TCRdb kept only the in-frame ones, dropping some. The repertoire holds about 59,000 clones, with approximately 93% as singletons. The CDR3 is made up of 14 amino acids. Germline CDR1 is SNHLY and CDR2 is FYNNEI. Trimming stripped 4 bases from V and 4 bases from J, with 11 bases between. This clone was observed once. The target antigen is unknown. This clonotype was sampled from a man between 40 and 75 years old with stage I lung adenocarcinoma. Material: peripheral blood, obtained before any cancer treatment. The chain recombines TRBV2 with TRBJ2-1; D may be TRBD1 (6 bases). The CDR3 nucleotides read TGTGCCAGCAGTGCCCGACAGGATTACAATGAGCAGTTCTTC. Amino acids: CASSARQDYNEQFF.